The following is a T cell receptor beta chain sequence with its context. In the original analysis: Amplification from reference gene primers served as the basis for estimated nucleated cell counts. The data were produced by immunoSEQ multiplex PCR, yet TCRdb's version contains in-frame clones alone and is incomplete. The V and J calls and the clone size are those of that table, but D and trimming were determined from the DNA. The sample includes 250,000 to 300,000 clones, around 89% seen only once; the top ten take about 4.6%. The data derive from a study of blood T cell repertoires in COVID-19. About the study: Samples representing acute and convalescent COVID-19 were sourced from the United States, Italy and Spain. PBMCs, B-cell-depleted T cells, or T cells were the source of the cDNA or gDNA that made up the material.

Trimming at V came to 2 bases and at J to 6 bases, leaving 4 bases not matched to a gene. Germline V CDR1 and CDR2: SQVTM, ANQGSEA. The CDR3 spans 14 residues. The TCR was taken from a man aged 35 to 55 with acute or convalescent COVID-19. The V call is TRBV29-1, the J call TRBJ2-1, with 10 bases fitting TRBD2. What was sequenced was peripheral blood. The CDR3 coding sequence is TGCAGCGTTGAACCACTAGCGGGGATCAATGAGCAGTTCTTC. It codes for CSVEPLAGINEQFF.